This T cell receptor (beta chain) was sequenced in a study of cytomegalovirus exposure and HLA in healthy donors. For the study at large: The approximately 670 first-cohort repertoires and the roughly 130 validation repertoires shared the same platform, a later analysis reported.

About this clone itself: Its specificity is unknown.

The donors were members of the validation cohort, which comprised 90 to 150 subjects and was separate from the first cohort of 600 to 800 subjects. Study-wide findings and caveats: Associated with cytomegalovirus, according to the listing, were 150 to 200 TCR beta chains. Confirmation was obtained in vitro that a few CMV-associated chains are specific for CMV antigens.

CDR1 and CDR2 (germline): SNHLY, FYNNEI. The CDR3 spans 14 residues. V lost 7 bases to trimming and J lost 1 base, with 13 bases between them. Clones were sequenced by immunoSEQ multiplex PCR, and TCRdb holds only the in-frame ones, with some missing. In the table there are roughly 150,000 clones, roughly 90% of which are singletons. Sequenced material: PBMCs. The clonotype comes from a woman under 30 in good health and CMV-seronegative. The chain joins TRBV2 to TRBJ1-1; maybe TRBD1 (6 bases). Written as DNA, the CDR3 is TGTGCCAGCACCTCGGGGGGACAGAACACTGAAGCTTTCTTT. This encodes CASTSGGQNTEAFF.